This T cell receptor beta chain is from a study of cytotoxic CD8 clonotypes in ibrutinib-treated CLL. The TCR beta libraries used 2 to 2.5 micrograms of genomic DNA that came from cryopreserved PBMCs. The planned depth of sequencing spanned 1 in 200,000 to 1 in 1 million T cells. Using immunoSEQ multiplex PCR, the repertoire was profiled, and TCRdb retains in-frame clones only, with some absent. The sample lists fewer than 85,000 clones, around 79% occurring once. Whole-study results and caveats: In comparison with age-matched healthy donors, baseline clonality was higher and tracked circulating CD8+ T-cell counts.

Germline lookup yields CDR1 MNHEY and CDR2 SMNVEV (reference sequence). The CDR3 runs to 13 residues. V was pared by 6 bases and J by 4 bases, with 12 bases between. Note on this clone: Its antigen is unknown.

The sequence came from a human donor with chronic lymphocytic leukemia. The material sequenced was PBMCs, taken after 12 months of ibrutinib treatment. V is TRBV27 and J is TRBJ1-1, with TRBD1 as a possible D gene (6 bases). The chain's CDR3 is CASSPGGGTEAFF. CDR3 nucleotide sequence: TGTGCCAGCAGCCCGGGGGGCGGCACTGAAGCTTTCTTT.